One T cell receptor beta chain is described in this entry. Germline V gene lookup returns CDR1 LNHNV and CDR2 YYDKDF (reference sequence). V shed 7 bases and J shed 7 bases, with 17 bases lying between them. The CDR3 length is 15 residues. Clones were sequenced by immunoSEQ multiplex PCR, and TCRdb holds only the in-frame ones, with some missing. Of 50,000 to 65,000 clones listed, 60% to 85% are singletons. The sample belongs to a study of a mutant IDH1 vaccine in newly diagnosed glioma. Time point of the sample: baseline, week 1 (first vaccination visit). Documented treatment: pre-vaccination baseline after standard-of-care therapy.

V is TRBV15 and J is TRBJ1-6; possible D gene TRBD1, 6 bases. The sample was PBMCs, taken from a glioma patient treated with radiotherapy, temozolomide or both. This sequence originates from a woman in her 40s with glioma. CDR3: CATTSGDISNSPLHF. CDR3 bases: TGTGCCACCACCTCGGGGGACATATCAAATTCACCCCTCCACTTT. The whole variable domain, remainder taken from reference TRBV15 and TRBJ1-6, is DAMVIQNPRYQVTQFGKPVTLSCSQTLNHNVMYWYQQKSSQAPKLLFHYYDKDFNNEADTPDNFQSRRPNTSFCFLDIRSPGLGDTAMYLCATTSGDISNSPLHFGNGTRLTVT.